This paragraph reports one T cell receptor beta chain. The sample belongs to a study of blood T cell repertoires in COVID-19. Method: immunoSEQ multiplex PCR; TCRdb's copy keeps in-frame clones and lacks some. The sample includes under 350,000 clones, about 92% of them seen just once. CDR1 and CDR2 (germline): SGHTS, YDEGEE. The length of the CDR3 is 15 residues. Trimming took 7 bases from V and 4 from J, leaving 18 bases between them. This clonotype originated in a man in his sixties who had recovered from COVID-19. The chain employs TRBV5-8 and TRBJ2-1; the D gene is possibly TRBD2 (5 bases). Sequenced input: PBMCs or T cells enriched from blood (not recorded which). The CDR3 nucleotides are TGTGCCAGCGTCCGAGGGCAGACACTTTACAATGAGCAGTTCTTC. Its translation: CASVRGQTLYNEQFF.